This T cell receptor beta chain was sequenced in a study of metastatic and nonmetastatic thyroid tumors. About the study: Across blood and tumor or nodule tissue, repertoires from malignant and benign thyroid patients were compared with one another.

TCRdb reprocessed the PCR reads using MiXCR. The sample lists fewer than 12,000 clones; less than 15% were seen once. Study-wide findings and caveats: In both blood and tumor samples, TCR beta diversity was reported significantly higher for malignant than benign nodules.

Each patient came to thyroid surgery without any prior treatment (of any kind). In its sample, this clone ranks as medium-sized. Its target is not known. The length of the CDR3 is 15 residues. In germline, CDR1 is SNHLY, CDR2 FYNNEI. Trimming removed 4 bases from V and 4 bases from J, with 15 bases in between. The sequence was collected from a female donor with papillary thyroid cancer or a benign thyroid nodule (not recorded which). Some clones in this sample may be carry-over from other donors' samples. The sequenced material came from blood. The chain links TRBV2 to TRBJ2-3; the D gene could be TRBD1 or TRBD2 (6 bases each). Here the CDR3 reads CASSVEGGGSDTQYF. CDR3 in DNA: TGTGCCAGCAGTGTCGAGGGGGGCGGCTCAGATACGCAGTATTTT. The full variable domain, rest sourced from reference TRBV2 and TRBJ2-3, is EPEVTQTPSHQVTQMGQEVILRCVPISNHLYFYWYRQILGQKVEFLVSFYNNEISEKSEIFDDQFSVERPDGSNFTLKIRSTKLEDSAMYFCASSVEGGGSDTQYFGPGTRLTVL.